This record concerns one T cell receptor beta chain sequence. No antigen is known for it. The CDR3 runs to 12 residues. Germline CDR1 MNHNY, CDR2 SVGAGI (reference sequence). V gave up 6 bases and J gave up 9 bases; unmatched junction bases: 5. Full-length variable regions came from constant-region reverse primers plus semi-nested Nested Universal Primer A PCR. TCRdb independently ran MiXCR on the 5' RACE reads; one entry per CDR3 protein. The sample carries about 50,000 distinct CDR3 sequences, roughly 28% recorded once. General study points: The larger cohort examined one V-J beta rearrangement, not whole repertoires.

CD25-based Treg depletion was applied to purified naive CD4+ T cells. The sequence was collected from a female donor with breast cancer. This sequence joins TRBV6-6 and TRBJ1-1, with TRBD1 identical over 9 bases. The sample taken for sequencing was naive CD4+ T cells sorted from blood. The subset denotes: naive CD4+ T cells, CD4+CD45RA+CD25-. In DNA, the CDR3 is TGTGCCAGCAGGAAGGACAGGGGAAAAGCTTTCTTT. Its protein is CASRKDRGKAFF.